This T cell receptor beta chain originates from a study of OX40 agonist ivuxolimab in advanced cancers. Study-level findings and limits: Some patients without response likewise showed low normalized clonal expansion.

On cycle 4 day 1 and cycle 7 day 1, as well as at baseline, blood was sampled. The table lists this clone with a count of one. Its antigen remains unknown. TCRdb's table, derived via immunoSEQ multiplex PCR, lists solely in-frame clones and lacks some. Of fewer than 45,000 clones in the sample, approximately 80% were seen once. The CDR3 is 14 residues long. Trimming cost V 4 bases and J 2 bases, with 12 bases left between them. Germline CDR1 is GTSNPN and CDR2 is SVGIG (reference sequence). J is TRBJ1-5 and V is TRBV30; D perhaps matches TRBD1 (5 bases). Source: CD4+ or CD8+ T cells sorted from blood, taken in a trial of the OX40 agonist ivuxolimab. The receptor's source is an adult with an advanced solid tumor such as melanoma, head and neck, liver or kidney cancer. The CDR3 nucleotides read TGTGCCTGGACCGGGGCCGGAGGCAATCAGCCCCAGCATTTT. Translated: CAWTGAGGNQPQHF.